This entry features one T cell receptor (beta chain) sequence. Its specificity is not known. The authors prepared UMI-labeled TRB cDNA libraries by 5' RACE. Each CDR3 protein gets one entry in TCRdb, which reprocessed the 5' RACE reads and gives no DNA. The data include under 60,000 distinct CDR3 sequences; the top ten clones carry about 0.5%. CD8+ T cell subsets were each sorted in triplicate, around 270,000 cells apiece. Definition of naive CD8+ T cells rested on a CD45RO-CCR7+CD27+CD95- profile. The data derive from a study of CXCR3-negative and CXCR3-positive naive CD8 T cells. Study conclusions and caveats: Relative to CXCR3-negative naive cells, CXCR3-positive naive cells had more hydrophobic TRB CDR3s. In naive cells, CXCR3-negative and CXCR3-positive subsets had similar TRBV-TRBJ usage; memory cells differed.

CDR1 and CDR2 (germline): MRHNA, SNTAGT. This CDR3 comprises 14 residues. Sequencing input: naive CXCR3+ CD8+ T cells from blood. This sample's subset: CD45RO-CCR7+CD27+CD95- naive CD8+ T cells expressing CXCR3 (TNR3+). The TCR was taken from a human donor in good health. Some clones in this sample may be carry-over from other donors' samples. This rearrangement joins TRBV6-4 to TRBJ2-2; the TCRdb D gene call, TRBD2, has no DNA to confirm it. The CDR3 sequence: CASSGGTNTGELFF.